A single sample is the source of the 25 T cell receptor beta chains below, sequenced in a study of CD8 T cells in ankylosing spondylitis (dated by TCRdb to the late 2010s). Library preparation used 5' RACE. Sequencing was performed on an Illumina HiSeq 2500. TCRdb trimmed the raw reads at Q25, called clones with MiXCR and kept productive beta chains. Each entry merges the rows of one CDR3 protein and shows their most common DNA and genes. The sample table contains approximately 300,000 distinct CDR3 sequences; only one count was recorded for 7% to 9% of them. Together, the top ten hold about 14% of the sample. What the work shows at the level of the full study, not this receptor alone: A TCR beta motif made up of several highly homologous amino acid variants appeared to be characteristic of blood from ankylosing spondylitis patients.

For these receptors, no antigen is known. Sequencing was carried out using blood, either unsorted or a sorted T cell fraction (not recorded which). These receptors were obtained from a male donor with ankylosing spondylitis.

In its sample, this clonotype was seen a few times. V and J are TRBV4-2 and TRBJ2-2; D gene uncertain. Per germline, CDR1 LGHNA and CDR2 YNFKEQ. This CDR3 spans 13 amino acids. V was clipped by 0 bases and J by 6 bases, with 5 bases between them. The CDR3 sequence: CASSQDAAGELFF. As DNA, the CDR3 is TGTGCCAGCAGCCAAGATGCCGCCGGGGAGCTGTTTTTT.

This clonotype was observed many times. The chain recombines TRBV24-1 with TRBJ1-5; tentative D call: TRBD1 (6 bases). Trimming shortened V by 4 bases and J by 2 bases, and 8 bases separated the two germline ends. CDR3 size: 14 residues. CDR1 and CDR2 from the germline V gene are KGHDR and SFDVKD. Here the CDR3 reads CATSERTGNQPQHF. The CDR3, as DNA: TGTGCCACCAGTGAACGGACAGGCAATCAGCCCCAGCATTTT.

The rearrangement uses TRBV12-3 or TRBV12-4 and TRBJ2-7; 9 nucleotides match TRBD1. This CDR3 is built from 17 residues. V trimming: 4 bases; J trimming: 8 bases; junction bases outside the gene matches: 18. For the CDR3, the DNA is TGTGCCAGCAGTTCCGTCCCGGGACAGGGACCCCGGGCCAAGCAGTACTTC. It yields the protein CASSSVPGQGPRAKQYF.

This clonotype was observed many times. The rearrangement joins TRBV5-6 to TRBJ2-1; 8 bases map to TRBD2. The CDR3 extends over 15 amino acids. The ends lost 0 bases at V and 6 bases at J; junction bases unmatched: 5. The germline gives CDR1 SGHDT, CDR2 YYEEEE. The CDR3 DNA reads as TGTGCCAGCAGCTTGGTCGGGAGGGCCCCCAATGAGCAGTTCTTC. It encodes CASSLVGRAPNEQFF.

The rearrangement joins TRBV9 to TRBJ2-3; weak D call: TRBD1 (5 bases). The CDR3 sequence is 16 residues long. V lost 0 bases, J lost 3 bases, and 14 bases lay in between. Looked up from germline, CDR1 is SGDLS and CDR2 is YYNGEE. The CDR3 reads CASSVGSLGATDTQYF. CDR3 nucleotides: TGTGCCAGCAGCGTAGGGTCGCTAGGGGCAACAGATACGCAGTATTTT.

This clonotype was seen a few times. The chain joins TRBV11-1 to TRBJ1-4; D not resolved. V was trimmed by 3 bases and J by 7 bases, leaving 15 bases between them. Germline assignment: CDR1 SGHAT and CDR2 FQDESV (reference sequence). The CDR3 consists of 15 residues. Here the CDR3 reads CASSLTNGFGEKLFF. The CDR3 coding sequence is TGTGCCAGCAGCTTGACTAATGGCTTCGGTGAAAAACTGTTTTTT.

The sample holds many counts of this clonotype. V is TRBV4-1 and J is TRBJ1-1, with D perhaps TRBD1 (6 bases). Germline V gives CDR1 MGHRA, CDR2 YSYEKL. The CDR3 is 13 residues long. V dropped 0 bases and J dropped 10 bases, with 12 bases sitting between them. CDR3 in DNA: TGCGCCAGCAGCCAAGATCCGGGACATCGAGCTTTCTTT. It specifies CASSQDPGHRAFF.

The chain combines TRBV9 with TRBJ1-6, with D maybe TRBD1 (6 bases). CDR3 length: 16 amino acids. CDR1 is SGDLS and CDR2 is YYNGEE in the germline V gene. Trimming left V 0 bases short and J 8 bases short, with 15 bases between. The CDR3 nucleotides are TGTGCCAGCAGCGTAGGAGGGGACACGGTAGATTCACCCCTCCACTTT. It encodes CASSVGGDTVDSPLHF.

This clonotype showed up many times. The chain is built from TRBV5-1 and TRBJ1-2, with TRBD1 identical over 12 bases. The CDR3 has 14 amino acids. V was pared by 4 bases and J by 8 bases, with 6 bases of the junction left unmatched. The V gene's germline CDR1 is SGHRS and CDR2 YFSETQ. DNA for the CDR3: TGCGCCAGCAGCCTTGGGACAGGGGGCAGAGGCTACACCTTC. Amino acid sequence: CASSLGTGGRGYTF.

This clonotype was seen a few times. The rearrangement uses TRBV5-1 and TRBJ2-1, with TRBD1 matching 7 bases. The V segment lost 0 bases and the J segment 8 bases; nucleotides outside the gene matches: 8. CDR3 length equals 15 residues. From germline, CDR1 is SGHRS and CDR2 YFSETQ. The CDR3 loop reads CASSLEGASIDEQFF. The CDR3, as DNA: TGCGCCAGCAGCTTGGAGGGGGCTTCTATCGATGAGCAGTTCTTC.

This clonotype showed up just a few times. This chain connects TRBV27 to TRBJ1-6, with a weak D call TRBD1 (6 bases). The CDR3 is 16 amino acids. V lost 6 bases to trimming and J lost 0 bases, with 12 bases between them. Germline loops: CDR1 MNHEY, CDR2 SMNVEV (reference sequence). The CDR3 sequence: CASSRGQSSYNSPLHF. The CDR3, as DNA: TGTGCCAGCAGCCGAGGACAGAGCTCCTATAATTCACCCCTCCACTTT.

This clonotype occurred a few times. The chain uses TRBV6-6 and TRBJ1-5; tentatively, D is TRBD1 (6 bases). Deletions cut 6 bases from V and 6 bases from J, with 9 bases between. Germline V gives CDR1 MNHNY, CDR2 SVGAGI (reference sequence). The CDR3 covers 12 residues. The CDR3 loop reads CASRQGSQPQHF. The CDR3 region has the DNA TGTGCCAGCAGACAGGGTAGTCAGCCCCAGCATTTT.

A few counts support this clonotype. V gene TRBV12-3 or TRBV12-4 combines with J gene TRBJ2-3, with 10 nucleotides matching TRBD2. V lost 5 bases, J lost 4 bases, and 6 bases stayed unmatched. The CDR3 extends over 15 amino acids. The CDR3 DNA follows: TGTGCCAGCAGTCCTAGCGGGAGAGACCCAGATACGCAGTATTTT. Residues: CASSPSGRDPDTQYF.

This clonotype occurred many times. Here the CDR3 DNA reads TGTGCCAGTAGTATCCAGGGATCCTACGAGCAGTACTTC. It translates to CASSIQGSYEQYF. The V and J genes are TRBV19 and TRBJ2-7, with D possibly TRBD1 on 5 matching bases. The V and J ends lost 3 bases and 1 base respectively, with 7 bases between them. The CDR3 spans 13 residues. Germline V gene lookup returns CDR1 LNHDA and CDR2 SQIVND (reference sequence).

This clonotype was seen at least ten times. The V gene is TRBV9, the J gene TRBJ2-1, with D possibly being TRBD2 (6 bases). The V end lost 2 bases, the J end lost 3 bases, and 15 bases lay between the germline ends. This CDR3 is built from 16 residues. Germline CDR1 SGDLS, CDR2 YYNGEE. This chain's CDR3 is CASSVSAGLVYNEQFF. CDR3 nucleotides: TGTGCCAGCAGCGTCTCGGCGGGATTGGTCTACAATGAGCAGTTCTTC.

This rearrangement joins TRBV6-2 or TRBV6-3 to TRBJ2-1; no clear D. The germline CDR1 and CDR2 sequences are MNHEY and SVGEGT. CDR3 size: 12 residues. V lost 1 base to trimming and J lost 8 bases, with 6 bases between them. The CDR3 loop reads CASSYWPYEQFF. In DNA form, the CDR3 reads TGTGCCAGCAGTTACTGGCCCTATGAGCAGTTCTTC.

This clonotype was recorded many times. The chain carries TRBV6-5 and TRBJ1-2; D is unclear. V lost 0 bases and J lost 7, with 9 bases in between. Per the germline V gene, CDR1 is MNHEY and CDR2 is SVGAGI. This CDR3 is built from 13 residues. The chain's CDR3 is CASSYSRGRGYTF. The CDR3 DNA follows: TGTGCCAGCAGTTACTCCCGGGGTCGTGGCTACACCTTC.

This clonotype has a count of ten or more. The chain has TRBV29-1 and TRBJ1-4; TRBD1 matches at 9 bases. Germline-derived CDR1 and CDR2 are SQVTM and ANQGSEA. Germline trimming cut 7 bases from V and 8 bases from J; bases unmatched to any gene: 11. The CDR3 is made up of 14 amino acids. The CDR3: CSANSGTGSEKLFF. The CDR3 DNA is TGCAGCGCAAATTCCGGGACAGGGTCCGAAAAACTGTTTTTT.

J is TRBJ2-7 and V is TRBV11-1, with a weak D call TRBD1 (5 bases). The length of the CDR3 is 15 residues. V dropped 5 bases and J dropped 3 bases, with 17 bases sitting between them. Germline lookup yields CDR1 SGHAT and CDR2 FQDESV (reference sequence). The CDR3 DNA sequence: TGTGCCAGCAGCCTTAGTCAGGACACCCGCTACGAGCAGTACTTC. Its translation is CASSLSQDTRYEQYF.

V is TRBV9 and J is TRBJ1-4; D gene uncertain. The germline V gene has CDR1 SGDLS and CDR2 YYNGEE. V was cut by 4 bases and J by 8 bases, with 18 bases left in between. The CDR3 runs to 15 residues. For the CDR3, the DNA is TGTGCCAGCAGCCCCCCCTCCCCAACTCAGGAAAAACTGTTTTTT. Protein sequence: CASSPPSPTQEKLFF.

Concerning this clonotype itself: A much larger clone differs from this one at a single base, so this may be a read error. This chain uses TRBV18 with TRBJ2-5; no clear D gene. The CDR3 extends over 11 amino acids. V was clipped by 2 bases and J by 5 bases, with 3 bases between them. Germline CDR1 KGHSH, CDR2 LQKENI. The CDR3: CASSPWETQYF. The CDR3 region has the DNA TGTGCCAGCTCACCATGGGAGACCCAGTACTTC.

V usage is TRBV19 and J usage is TRBJ2-7; TRBD1 might be the D (6 bases). V dropped 6 bases and J dropped 3 bases, with 18 bases sitting between them. Looked up from germline, CDR1 is LNHDA and CDR2 is SQIVND (reference sequence). The CDR3 contains 15 residues. DNA for the CDR3: TGTGCCAGTAGCCTGGGGGCCAGGGCCTTCTACGAGCAGTACTTC. It specifies CASSLGARAFYEQYF.

This clonotype has just a few counts. The rearrangement uses TRBV4-2 and TRBJ2-5; the match to TRBD1 covers 8 bases. CDR3 length: 17 amino acids. Unmatched junction bases numbered 15, after V lost 4 bases and J lost 5 bases. Per germline, CDR1 LGHNA and CDR2 YNFKEQ. The CDR3 protein is CASSRAPGTGVSETQYF. In DNA, the CDR3 is TGTGCCAGCAGCCGGGCCCCCGGGACAGGAGTATCCGAGACCCAGTACTTC.

The rearrangement uses TRBV12-3 or TRBV12-4 and TRBJ2-2; 7 bases agree with TRBD2. The CDR3 has 15 amino acids. The ends lost 3 bases at V and 1 base at J; junction bases unmatched: 2. The CDR3 loop is CASSFSSGNTGELFF. Here the CDR3 DNA reads TGTGCCAGCAGTTTTTCTAGCGGGAACACCGGGGAGCTGTTTTTT.

This clonotype has at least ten counts. The chain is built from TRBV5-1 and TRBJ1-1; no clear D gene. The V and J ends lost 4 bases and 0 bases respectively, with 16 bases between them. The germline V gene has CDR1 SGHRS and CDR2 YFSETQ. The CDR3 consists of 16 residues. The CDR3 DNA follows: TGCGCCAGCAGCAACCGGGGAACCGGGATGAACACTGAAGCTTTCTTT. As protein: CASSNRGTGMNTEAFF.